This TCR beta chain was identified in a study of blood T cell repertoires in COVID-19. The CDR3 is made up of 12 amino acids. From germline, CDR1 is SGHTA and CDR2 FQGNSA. V was trimmed by 5 bases and J by 4 bases, leaving 7 bases between them. TCRdb keeps only in-frame clones here, not all; method: immunoSEQ multiplex PCR. The sample includes roughly 160,000 clones, approximately 86% of them seen just once. This TCR was recovered from a man older than 75 with COVID-19, enrolled during active disease. The chain couples TRBV7-2 to TRBJ2-3; the D gene is possibly TRBD2 (6 bases). The sample consisted of peripheral blood. CDR3 in amino acids: CASSRDSDTQYF. The CDR3 DNA reads TGTGCCAGCAGCCGGGACTCAGATACGCAGTATTTT.